This TCR beta chain came from a study of human T cells and chemical hapten exposure. Background on the study: Patients were given diphenylcyclopropenone on the scalp weekly across the approximately 22-week study. Patients, a majority of them female, were diagnosed with alopecia areata, totalis or universalis.

For this clonotype: The antigen is unknown.

Study outcomes and limitations: Expanded TCRs made up significantly more big CDR3 similarity clusters than controls did.

Study processing details: Counts of TCRs in each sample centred on a median of approximately 100,000 and extended from approximately 20,000 to 700,000. TCRdb fed the RACE reads into MiXCR, producing one record per CDR3 protein. The V and J calls and clone size are TCRdb's, not the authors'. The profile shows roughly 180,000 distinct CDR3 sequences, approximately 15% of them singletons. Time point noted: patch test 1, 2 weeks after DPC sensitization. Treatment: therapeutic diphenylcyclopropenone sensitization with weekly scalp DPC. This receptor was identified in a woman under 40 with alopecia areata. Some clones in this sample may be carry-over from other donors' samples. The material sequenced was whole blood, taken in connection with sensitization to the hapten diphenylcyclopropenone (DPC).

CDR3 DNA: TGTGCCAGCAGCCAATACCACGGCTCTAGCTCCTACAATGAGCAGTTCTTC. Protein product: CASSQYHGSSSYNEQFF. This chain joins TRBV14 and TRBJ2-1; D remains unclear. Germline V gene data show CDR1 as SGHDN and CDR2 as FVKESK. This CDR3 spans 17 amino acids. Trimming pared 2 bases from V and 0 bases from J, leaving 14 bases between.